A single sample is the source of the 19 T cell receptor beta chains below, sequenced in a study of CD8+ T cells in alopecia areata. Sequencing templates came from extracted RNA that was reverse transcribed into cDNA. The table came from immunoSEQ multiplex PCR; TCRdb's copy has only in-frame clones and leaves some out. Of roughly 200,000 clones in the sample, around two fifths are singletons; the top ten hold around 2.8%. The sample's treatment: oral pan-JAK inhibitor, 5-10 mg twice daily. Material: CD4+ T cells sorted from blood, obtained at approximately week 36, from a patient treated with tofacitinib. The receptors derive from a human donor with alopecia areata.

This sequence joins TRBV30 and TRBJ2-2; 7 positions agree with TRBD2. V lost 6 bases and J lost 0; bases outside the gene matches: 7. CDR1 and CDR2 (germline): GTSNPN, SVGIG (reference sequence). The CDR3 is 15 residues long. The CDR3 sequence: CACKTSATNTGELFF. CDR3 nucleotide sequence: TGTGCCTGTAAAACTAGCGCCACGAACACCGGGGAGCTGTTTTTT.

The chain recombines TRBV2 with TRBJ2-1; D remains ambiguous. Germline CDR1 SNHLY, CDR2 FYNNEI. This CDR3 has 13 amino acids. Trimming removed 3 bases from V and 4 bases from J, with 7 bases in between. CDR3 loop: CASSEVSYNEQFF. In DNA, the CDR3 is TGTGCCAGCAGTGAGGTTTCATACAATGAGCAGTTCTTC.

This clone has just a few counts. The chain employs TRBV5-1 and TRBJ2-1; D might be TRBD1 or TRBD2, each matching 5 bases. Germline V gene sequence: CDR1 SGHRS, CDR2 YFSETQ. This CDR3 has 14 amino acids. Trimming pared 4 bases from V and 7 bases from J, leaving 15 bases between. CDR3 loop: CASSLVFEGNEQFF. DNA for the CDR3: TGCGCCAGCAGCCTAGTCTTCGAGGGGAATGAGCAGTTCTTC.

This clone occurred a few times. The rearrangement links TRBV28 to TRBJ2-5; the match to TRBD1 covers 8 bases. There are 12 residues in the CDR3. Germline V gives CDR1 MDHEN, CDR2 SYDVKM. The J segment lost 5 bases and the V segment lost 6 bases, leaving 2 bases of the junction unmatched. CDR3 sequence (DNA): TGTGCCAGCAGGACAGGGGCCGAGACCCAGTACTTC. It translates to CASRTGAETQYF.

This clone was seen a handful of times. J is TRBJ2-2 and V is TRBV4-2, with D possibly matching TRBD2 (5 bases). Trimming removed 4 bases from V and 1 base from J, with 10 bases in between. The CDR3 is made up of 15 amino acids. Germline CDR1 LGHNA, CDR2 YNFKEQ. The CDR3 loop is CASSPGIKNTGELFF. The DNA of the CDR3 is TGTGCCAGCAGCCCCGGGATCAAGAACACCGGGGAGCTGTTTTTT.

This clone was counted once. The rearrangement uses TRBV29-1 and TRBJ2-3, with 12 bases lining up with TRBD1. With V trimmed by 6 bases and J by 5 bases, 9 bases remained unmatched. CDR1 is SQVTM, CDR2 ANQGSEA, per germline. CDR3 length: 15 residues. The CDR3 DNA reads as TGCAGCGTCCAGGGACAGGGGGCGAGGAGAGATACGCAGTATTTT. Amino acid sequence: CSVQGQGARRDTQYF.

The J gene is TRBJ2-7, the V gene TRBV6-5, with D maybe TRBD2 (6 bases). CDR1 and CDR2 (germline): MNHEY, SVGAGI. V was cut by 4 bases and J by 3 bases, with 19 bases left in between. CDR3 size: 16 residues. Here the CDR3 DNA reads TGTGCCAGCAGTTCCGGGGGACGTATGGGGGGCTACGAGCAGTACTTC. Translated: CASSSGGRMGGYEQYF.

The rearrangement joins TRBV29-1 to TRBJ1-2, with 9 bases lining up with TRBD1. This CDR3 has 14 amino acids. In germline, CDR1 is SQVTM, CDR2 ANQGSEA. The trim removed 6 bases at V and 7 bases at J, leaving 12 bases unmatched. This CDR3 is CSVDADRGASGYTF. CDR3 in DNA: TGCAGCGTCGATGCTGACAGGGGGGCGTCTGGCTACACCTTC.

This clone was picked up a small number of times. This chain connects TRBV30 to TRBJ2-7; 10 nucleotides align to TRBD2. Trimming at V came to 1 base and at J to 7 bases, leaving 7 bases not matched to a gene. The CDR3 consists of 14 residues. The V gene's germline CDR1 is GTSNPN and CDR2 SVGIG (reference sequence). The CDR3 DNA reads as TGTGCCTGGAGTGGGTCTAGCGGGAGAAAAGAGCAGTACTTC. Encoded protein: CAWSGSSGRKEQYF.

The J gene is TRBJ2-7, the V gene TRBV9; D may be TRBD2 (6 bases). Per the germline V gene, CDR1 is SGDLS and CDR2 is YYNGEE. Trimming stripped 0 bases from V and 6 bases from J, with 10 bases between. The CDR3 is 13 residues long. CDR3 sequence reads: CASSVEEGFEQYF. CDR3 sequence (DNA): TGTGCCAGCAGCGTAGAGGAGGGGTTCGAGCAGTACTTC.

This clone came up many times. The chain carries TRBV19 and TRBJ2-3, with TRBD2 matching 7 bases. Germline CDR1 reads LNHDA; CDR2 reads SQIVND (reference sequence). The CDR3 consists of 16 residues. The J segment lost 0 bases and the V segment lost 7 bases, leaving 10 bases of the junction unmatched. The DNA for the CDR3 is TGTGCCAGTACCAATGGCCTAGCGGCTAGCACAGATACGCAGTATTTT. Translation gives CASTNGLAASTDTQYF. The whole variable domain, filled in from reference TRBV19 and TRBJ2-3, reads DGGITQSPKYLFRKEGQNVTLSCEQNLNHDAMYWYRQDPGQGLRLIYYSQIVNDFQKGDIAEGYSVSREKKESFPLTVTSAQKNPTAFYLCASTNGLAASTDTQYFGPGTRLTVL.

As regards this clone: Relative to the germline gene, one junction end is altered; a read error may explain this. Written as DNA, the CDR3 is TGTGCCATCAGTGAGTCACCCGACAGGGACGAGCAGTACTTC. Its translation: CAISESPDRDEQYF. The chain joins TRBV6-1 to TRBJ2-7; 7 bases map to TRBD1. This CDR3 comprises 14 residues. Germline CDR1 is MNHNS and CDR2 is SASEGT.

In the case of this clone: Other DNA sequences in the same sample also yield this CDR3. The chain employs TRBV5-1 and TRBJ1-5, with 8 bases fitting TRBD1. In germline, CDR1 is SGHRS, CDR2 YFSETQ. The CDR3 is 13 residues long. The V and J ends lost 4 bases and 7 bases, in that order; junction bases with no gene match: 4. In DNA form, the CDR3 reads TGCGCCAGCAGCGTCTCAGGGGGCCAGCCCCAGCATTTT. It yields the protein CASSVSGGQPQHF.

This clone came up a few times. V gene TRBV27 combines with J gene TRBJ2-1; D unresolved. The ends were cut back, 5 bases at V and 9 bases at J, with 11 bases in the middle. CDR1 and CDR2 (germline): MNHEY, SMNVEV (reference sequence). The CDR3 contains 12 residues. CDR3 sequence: CASSNGIGEQFF. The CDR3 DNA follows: TGTGCCAGCAGTAACGGAATTGGTGAGCAGTTCTTC.

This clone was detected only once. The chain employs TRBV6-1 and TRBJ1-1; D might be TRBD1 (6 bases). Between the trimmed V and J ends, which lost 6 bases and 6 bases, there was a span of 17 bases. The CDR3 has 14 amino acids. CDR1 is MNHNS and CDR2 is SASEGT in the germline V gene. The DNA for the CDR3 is TGTGCCAGCAGCGGGGACACCCTAGCCGCTGAAGCTTTCTTT. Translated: CASSGDTLAAEAFF.

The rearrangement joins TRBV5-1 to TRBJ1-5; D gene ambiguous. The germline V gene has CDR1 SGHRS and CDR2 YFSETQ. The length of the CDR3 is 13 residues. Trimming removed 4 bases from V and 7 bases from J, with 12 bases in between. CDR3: CASSQDISQPQHF. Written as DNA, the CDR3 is TGCGCCAGCAGCCAGGATATCTCCCAGCCCCAGCATTTT.

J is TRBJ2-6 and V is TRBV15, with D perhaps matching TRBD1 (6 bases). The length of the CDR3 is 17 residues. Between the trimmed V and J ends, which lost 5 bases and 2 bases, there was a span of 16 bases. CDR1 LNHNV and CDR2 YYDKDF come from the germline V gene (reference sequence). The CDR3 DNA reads TGTGCCACCAGCGGCTTTAACAGGGCTACTGGGGCCAACGTCCTGACTTTC. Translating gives CATSGFNRATGANVLTF.

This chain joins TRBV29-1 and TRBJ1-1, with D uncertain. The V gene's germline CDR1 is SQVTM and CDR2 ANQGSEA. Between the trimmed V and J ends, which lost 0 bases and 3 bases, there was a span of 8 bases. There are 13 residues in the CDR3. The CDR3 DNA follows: TGCAGCGTTGAAGAGCCCCGAGACACTGAAGCTTTCTTT. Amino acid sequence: CSVEEPRDTEAFF.

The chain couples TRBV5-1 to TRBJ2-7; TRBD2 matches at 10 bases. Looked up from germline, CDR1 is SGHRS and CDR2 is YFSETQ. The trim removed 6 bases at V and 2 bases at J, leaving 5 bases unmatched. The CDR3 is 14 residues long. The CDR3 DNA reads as TGCGCCAGCAAACCCCTAGCGGGGGCCTACGAGCAGTACTTC. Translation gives CASKPLAGAYEQYF.